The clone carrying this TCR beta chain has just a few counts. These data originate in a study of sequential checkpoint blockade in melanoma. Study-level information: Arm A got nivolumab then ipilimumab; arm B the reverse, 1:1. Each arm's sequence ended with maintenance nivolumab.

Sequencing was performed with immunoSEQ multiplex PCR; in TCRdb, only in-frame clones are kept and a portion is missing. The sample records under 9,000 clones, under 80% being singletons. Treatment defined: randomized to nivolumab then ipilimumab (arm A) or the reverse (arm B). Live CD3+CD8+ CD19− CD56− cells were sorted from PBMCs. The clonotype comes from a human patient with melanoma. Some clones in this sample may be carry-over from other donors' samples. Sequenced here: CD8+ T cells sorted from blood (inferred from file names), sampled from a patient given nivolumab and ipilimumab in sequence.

The CDR3 coding sequence is TGTGCCAGCAGCCAAGAATCTTGGGACACTAACACTGAAGCTTTCTTT. It yields the protein CASSQESWDTNTEAFF. This chain links TRBV4-2 with TRBJ1-1; TRBD1 is a possible D gene (6 bases). Trimming cost V 0 bases and J 2 bases, with 13 bases left between them. The CDR3 runs to 16 residues. Per the germline V gene, CDR1 is LGHNA and CDR2 is YNFKEQ.